The 30 T cell receptor beta chains in this list originate from one sample, sequenced in a study of Graves' ophthalmopathy and Graves' hyperthyroidism. The authors amplified TCR beta CDR3 regions from RNA transcripts. RT-PCR in the first round used HTBI primers; a second-round multiplex PCR followed. A single record per CDR3 protein comes from TCRdb applying MiXCR to the multiplex PCR reads. This table has approximately 700,000 distinct CDR3 sequences, more than 40% appearing once. The specimen was peripheral blood. These receptor sequences come from an adult man with Graves' ophthalmopathy.

This clonotype showed up just a few times. The genes are TRBV12-3 or TRBV12-4 and TRBJ2-7; D possibly matches TRBD1 or TRBD2 (5 bases each). This CDR3 spans 18 amino acids. V lost 5 bases, J lost 1 base, and 24 bases lay in between. CDR3 nucleotide sequence: TGTGCCAGCAGTCCGGGACCAGCGTGGGATGCACCATCCTACGAGCAGTACTTC. This codes for CASSPGPAWDAPSYEQYF.

On this clonotype: This is likely a read error, given that the CDR3 carries no conserved phenylalanine or tryptophan at its end. The DNA is omitted, as the CDR3 cannot be located on it reliably, and the CDR3 follows TCRdb's listing. This chain connects TRBV19 to TRBJ2-7; the D call of TRBD2 is as the table states it, not checked on the DNA. Germline V gene sequence: CDR1 LNHDA, CDR2 SQIVND (reference sequence). Ends included, the CDR3 has 11 residues. The CDR3 protein is CASSMVSGGYL.

The V call is TRBV5-6, the J call TRBJ2-7; 9 bases align to TRBD2. The CDR3 is made up of 15 amino acids. CDR1 and CDR2 (germline): SGHDT, YYEEEE. J gave up 5 bases and V 4 bases, and 10 bases lay outside the gene matches. The CDR3 is CASSTLAGVIHEQYF. In DNA, the CDR3 is TGTGCCAGCAGCACATTAGCGGGAGTTATCCACGAGCAGTACTTC.

This clonotype was counted between two and nine times. The chain links TRBV6-2 or TRBV6-3 to TRBJ2-7; 8 nucleotides align to TRBD1. V shed 6 bases, J shed 5 bases, and the junction held 15 bases outside the gene matches. The length of the CDR3 is 16 residues. The germline V gene has CDR1 MNHEY and CDR2 SVGEGT. CDR3 sequence (DNA): TGTGCCAGCAGACGGCCTGGACAGGGCGGGTTCAACGAGCAGTACTTC. Its translation: CASRRPGQGGFNEQYF.

This clonotype has only one observation. The genes are TRBV29-1 and TRBJ1-2; TRBD1 matches at 10 bases. The CDR3 runs to 13 residues. Trimming removed 6 bases from V and 4 bases from J; junction bases left unmatched: 5. The germline V gene has CDR1 SQVTM and CDR2 ANQGSEA. CDR3 in DNA: TGCAGCGTAATCGGGACAGGGGCCTATGGCTACACCTTC. As protein: CSVIGTGAYGYTF. Based on the CDR3 plus reference TRBV29-1 and TRBJ1-2, the full variable domain is SAVISQKPSRDICQRGTSLTIQCQVDSQVTMMFWYRQQPGQSLTLIATANQGSEATYESGFVIDKFPISRPNLTFSTLTVSNMSPEDSSIYLCSVIGTGAYGYTFGSGTRLTVV.

This clonotype was counted many times. The V gene is TRBV12-3 or TRBV12-4, the J gene TRBJ2-5; D call uncertain. The V gene lost 6 bases and the J gene lost 5 bases, with 13 bases spanning the gap. This CDR3 has 13 amino acids. The CDR3 loop is CASRISTRETQYF. The CDR3 DNA sequence: TGTGCCAGCAGGATCTCCACGAGGGAGACCCAGTACTTC.

This clonotype occurred many times. The rearrangement links TRBV10-3 to TRBJ2-7; D gene unclear. CDR3 length: 12 amino acids. Germline CDR1 is ENHRY and CDR2 is SYGVKD. V lost 4 bases and J 2 bases, leaving 6 bases between the germline ends. CDR3 region: CAISGPAYEQYF. In DNA, the CDR3 is TGTGCCATCAGTGGACCGGCCTACGAGCAGTACTTC.

There are many counts of this clonotype. J is TRBJ1-6 and V is TRBV4-1; TRBD1 matches 9 bases. The V segment lost 0 bases and the J segment 7 bases; nucleotides outside the gene matches: 7. Looked up from germline, CDR1 is MGHRA and CDR2 is YSYEKL. The CDR3 runs 17 residues. The CDR3 DNA reads as TGCGCCAGCAGCCAAGAGCGGACAGGGGCGTTCAATTCACCCCTCCACTTT. Protein: CASSQERTGAFNSPLHF.

This clonotype was observed a single time. V is TRBV19 and J is TRBJ2-7; a possible D gene is TRBD1 (5 bases). V was trimmed by 5 bases and J by 7 bases, leaving 15 bases between them. The CDR3 covers 13 residues. Germline CDR1 is LNHDA and CDR2 is SQIVND (reference sequence). This CDR3 reads CASSGSGIWEQYF. The CDR3 bases are TGTGCCAGTAGTGGTTCAGGGATTTGGGAGCAGTACTTC.

This clonotype was counted many times. The chain combines TRBV2 with TRBJ2-7; 7 positions agree with TRBD1. V trimming: 6 bases; J trimming: 3 bases; junction bases outside the gene matches: 8. Germline CDR1 is SNHLY and CDR2 is FYNNEI. The CDR3 spans 14 residues. CDR3 in amino acids: CASRPDRVNYEQYF. CDR3 nucleotides: TGTGCCAGCAGGCCCGACAGGGTCAACTACGAGCAGTACTTC. The full variable domain, rest sourced from reference TRBV2 and TRBJ2-7, is EPEVTQTPSHQVTQMGQEVILRCVPISNHLYFYWYRQILGQKVEFLVSFYNNEISEKSEIFDDQFSVERPDGSNFTLKIRSTKLEDSAMYFCASRPDRVNYEQYFGPGTRLTVT.

This clonotype was seen once. A clone one base away is much larger, so this may be a read error. Since the CDR3 does not end with the conserved phenylalanine or tryptophan, this likely comes from a read error. V gene TRBV7-2 combines with J gene TRBJ2-7; the match to TRBD2 covers 8 bases. Germline-derived CDR1 and CDR2 are SGHTA and FQGNSA. V was clipped by 0 bases and J by 0 bases; unmatched bases: 1. The CDR3 runs to 15 residues. This CDR3 reads CASSLASGASYEQYL. The CDR3, as DNA: TGTGCCAGCAGCTTAGCTAGCGGGGCCTCCTACGAGCAGTACCTC.

This clonotype was seen repeatedly, ten times or more. V is TRBV5-1 and J is TRBJ2-6; TRBD2 aligns across 7 bases. The CDR3 is 14 amino acids. V dropped 7 bases and J dropped 3; count of bases not matched to a gene: 4. From germline, CDR1 is SGHRS and CDR2 YFSETQ. The CDR3 protein is CASRPGGGANVLTF. For the CDR3, the DNA is TGCGCCAGCCGCCCGGGGGGTGGGGCCAACGTCCTGACTTTC.

The chain has TRBV7-9 and TRBJ1-2, with no clear D. Trimming stripped 5 bases from V and 8 bases from J, with 18 bases between. The CDR3 sequence is 14 residues long. Germline CDR1 and CDR2: SEHNR and FQNEAQ (reference sequence). The CDR3 nucleotides are TGTGCCAGCAGCACCGGGGATGCGTCGCGAGGCTACACCTTC. This codes for CASSTGDASRGYTF.

This clonotype was counted at least ten times. This sequence joins TRBV6-1 and TRBJ1-5, with unresolved D. Germline V lookup: CDR1 MNHNS, CDR2 SASEGT. Trimming took off 1 base at V and 3 bases at J, with 10 bases between the two ends. This CDR3 has 15 amino acids. CDR3 sequence: CASSEEDDHNQPQHF. In DNA, the CDR3 is TGTGCCAGCAGTGAAGAGGACGATCACAATCAGCCCCAGCATTTT.

The chain links TRBV7-2 to TRBJ2-5; TRBD1 agrees at 7 bases. The V and J ends lost 5 bases and 6 bases, in that order; junction bases with no gene match: 9. The CDR3 is made up of 14 amino acids. The germline V gene encodes CDR1 SGHTA and CDR2 FQGNSA. This CDR3 reads CASSQVPGGKTQYF. In DNA, the CDR3 is TGTGCCAGCAGCCAAGTTCCAGGGGGAAAGACCCAGTACTTC.

The chain links TRBV10-3 to TRBJ1-5; 7 nucleotides agree with TRBD1. Losses at the gene ends were 4 bases for V and 0 bases for J; bases not matched to a gene: 6. Germline CDR1 and CDR2: ENHRY and SYGVKD. The CDR3 sequence is 16 residues long. CDR3 bases: TGTGCCATCAGTGCCGGGACAGTTAATAGCAATCAGCCCCAGCATTTT. Translation gives CAISAGTVNSNQPQHF.

The chain links TRBV12-3 or TRBV12-4 to TRBJ1-1, with D unclear. Deletions cut 3 bases from V and 7 bases from J, with 9 bases between. This CDR3 is 12 amino acids long. The CDR3 reads CASSFDGREAFF. In nucleotides, the CDR3 is TGTGCCAGCAGTTTTGACGGGCGTGAAGCTTTCTTT.

The CDR3, as DNA: TGCAGCGGCCGGGACAGGGGCAACACTGAAGCTTTCTTT. Its translation: CSGRDRGNTEAFF. V usage is TRBV29-1 and J usage is TRBJ1-1, with 10 bases fitting TRBD1. Trimming removed 7 bases from V and 2 bases from J; junction bases left unmatched: 4. CDR1 and CDR2 (germline): SQVTM, ANQGSEA. There are 13 residues in the CDR3.

At least ten counts were recorded for this clonotype. V gene TRBV7-9 combines with J gene TRBJ2-7; TRBD1 might be the D (5 bases). CDR3 length: 14 amino acids. V lost 2 bases and J 0 bases, leaving 8 bases between the germline ends. Germline values: CDR1 SEHNR, CDR2 FQNEAQ (reference sequence). CDR3 sequence reads: CASSLMGLSYEQYF. In DNA form, the CDR3 reads TGTGCCAGCAGCTTAATGGGGCTCTCCTACGAGCAGTACTTC. Looking up the rest from reference TRBV7-9 and TRBJ2-7 gives the full variable domain: DTGVSQNPRHKITKRGQNVTFRCDPISEHNRLYWYRQTLGQGPEFLTYFQNEAQLEKSRLLSDRFSAERPKGSFSTLEIQRTEQGDSAMYLCASSLMGLSYEQYFGPGTRLTVT.

In its sample, this clonotype was seen a few times. The genes are TRBV19 and TRBJ1-1; 7 nucleotides agree with TRBD1. Germline V gives CDR1 LNHDA, CDR2 SQIVND (reference sequence). The CDR3 runs 12 residues. The V gene end was trimmed by 6 bases and the J gene end by 8 bases; junction bases not matched to a gene: 6. The CDR3 here is CASRLSGQEAFF. CDR3 coding DNA: TGTGCCAGTAGACTATCGGGACAGGAAGCTTTCTTT.

This clonotype was found a few times. The chain recombines TRBV12-3 or TRBV12-4 with TRBJ1-2; 8 bases are a match to TRBD1. The CDR3 covers 14 residues. V shed 7 bases, J shed 7 bases, and the junction held 11 bases outside the gene matches. The CDR3 nucleotides read TGTGCCAGCAACGAGGACAGGGAGGAGAGTGGCTACACCTTC. This translates into CASNEDREESGYTF.

This clonotype appeared many times. This chain connects TRBV12-3 or TRBV12-4 to TRBJ1-2; unclear D gene. There are 15 residues in the CDR3. Trimming took off 6 bases at V and 2 bases at J, with 16 bases between the two ends. The CDR3 sequence: CASSVSHRVNYGYTF. The CDR3 DNA reads TGTGCCAGCAGCGTCTCCCACCGAGTAAACTATGGCTACACCTTC.

V gene TRBV29-1 combines with J gene TRBJ1-1, with a tentative D call TRBD1 (6 bases). The CDR3 covers 14 residues. Germline V gene data show CDR1 as SQVTM and CDR2 as ANQGSEA. The germline V and J ends were trimmed by 3 bases and 0 bases, with 11 bases remaining between them. The CDR3 is CSVDKGGLNTEAFF. In DNA form, the CDR3 reads TGCAGCGTTGATAAGGGGGGATTGAACACTGAAGCTTTCTTT.

This clonotype was found a few times. This sequence joins TRBV10-3 and TRBJ2-3; 7 bases match TRBD2. The germline V gene has CDR1 ENHRY and CDR2 SYGVKD. The CDR3 spans 13 residues. Trimming took 7 bases from V and 2 from J; bases not matched to a gene: 3. In nucleotides, the CDR3 is TGTGCCATCACAGCGGGGAACACAGATACGCAGTATTTT. Translating gives CAITAGNTDTQYF.

Ten or more counts support this clonotype. The chain has TRBV15 and TRBJ1-5, with TRBD1 identical over 11 bases. The CDR3 spans 17 residues. In germline, CDR1 is LNHNV, CDR2 YYDKDF (reference sequence). V lost 2 bases to trimming and J lost 4 bases; unmatched junction nucleotides: 7. CDR3 in amino acids: CATSRPGTGGKNQPQHF. The CDR3 DNA is TGTGCCACCAGCAGACCCGGGACAGGGGGAAAAAATCAGCCCCAGCATTTT.

This clonotype was observed many times. J is TRBJ2-7 and V is TRBV20-1; no definite D call. The germline gives CDR1 DFQATT, CDR2 SNEGSKA (reference sequence). The CDR3 runs 13 residues. Deletions cut 0 bases from V and 3 bases from J, with 9 bases between. For the CDR3, the DNA is TGCAGTGCTAGAGAGGCCATGAACTACGAGCAGTACTTC. Its translation: CSAREAMNYEQYF.

This clonotype was counted only a few times. V gene TRBV4-2 combines with J gene TRBJ2-7; 14 bases fit TRBD2. This CDR3 is 20 amino acids long. V dropped 1 base and J dropped 0; count of bases not matched to a gene: 11. Germline-derived CDR1 and CDR2 are LGHNA and YNFKEQ. CDR3 region: CASSQAIRTSGRPYSYEQYF. CDR3 in DNA: TGTGCCAGCAGCCAAGCGATCCGGACTAGCGGGAGGCCTTACTCCTACGAGCAGTACTTC.

This clonotype was detected only once. The chain joins TRBV10-3 to TRBJ1-2, with TRBD1 matching 8 bases. This CDR3 has 14 residues. V lost 11 bases and J lost 6; bases outside the gene matches: 14. Germline assignment: CDR1 ENHRY and CDR2 SYGVKD. The CDR3 loop reads CAARLRGQGNGYTF. The CDR3 DNA sequence: TGTGCCGCCCGCCTTCGCGGACAGGGAAATGGCTACACCTTC.

About this clonotype itself: Germline and junction disagree at one end, which may indicate a read error. The gene calls are TRBV27 and TRBJ1-4, with D possibly matching TRBD1 (6 bases). Germline V gene data show CDR1 as MNHEY and CDR2 as SMNVEV (reference sequence). The CDR3 is made up of 15 amino acids. The CDR3 DNA reads as TGTGCCAGCAGTTACGGTGGGGGCCTTAATGAAAAACTGCTTTTT. Residues: CASSYGGGLNEKLLF.

In its sample, this clonotype was seen a few times. The chain joins TRBV5-6 to TRBJ1-2; 7 bases agree with TRBD1. This CDR3 contains 14 residues. V lost 4 bases and J lost 0; bases outside the gene matches: 3. In germline, CDR1 is SGHDT, CDR2 YYEEEE. CDR3 in amino acids: CASSRGTANYGYTF. The CDR3 DNA is TGTGCCAGCAGCCGCGGGACAGCTAACTATGGCTACACCTTC.